This passage covers 17 T cell receptor beta chains from one sample sequenced in a study of high-grade serous ovarian cancer treatment subgroups. Here immunoSEQ multiplex PCR was the method, and the copy in TCRdb shows in-frame clones only, minus some. The sample includes about 18,000 clones, 75% seen only once; the top ten take approximately 6.6%. Tumor samples were taken before definitive surgery or chemotherapy. Sequenced sample: tumor tissue. These receptors were taken from a human donor with high-grade serous ovarian cancer.

CDR3 coding DNA: TGTGCCAGCAGCCGTCGACAAGGGGCTTTCTTT. This gives the protein CASSRRQGAFF. This chain joins TRBV16 and TRBJ1-1; D ambiguous. The germline V gene has CDR1 KGHSY and CDR2 FQNENV. Trimming pared 4 bases from V and 11 bases from J, leaving 11 bases between. The CDR3 extends over 11 amino acids.

The chain carries TRBV19 and TRBJ2-3; a possible D gene is TRBD1 (6 bases). V was trimmed by 4 bases and J by 0 bases, leaving 14 bases between them. Looked up from germline, CDR1 is LNHDA and CDR2 is SQIVND (reference sequence). The CDR3 spans 16 residues. The CDR3 DNA sequence: TGTGCCAGTAGTACCCTAGCAGGGGCCAGCACAGATACGCAGTATTTT. It specifies CASSTLAGASTDTQYF.

The chain is built from TRBV7-8 and TRBJ2-2; TRBD2 agrees at 10 bases. The CDR3 is made up of 15 amino acids. Germline V CDR1 and CDR2: SGHVS, FQNEAQ. The ends lost 8 bases at V and 0 bases at J; junction bases unmatched: 3. CDR3 amino acids: CASGGLAANTGELFF. The DNA of the CDR3 is TGTGCCAGCGGCGGACTAGCGGCGAACACCGGGGAGCTGTTTTTT.

A few counts support this clone. The chain carries TRBV28 and TRBJ2-1; 12 bases agree with TRBD2. V lost 1 base to trimming and J lost 7 bases; unmatched junction nucleotides: 11. Germline V lookup: CDR1 MDHEN, CDR2 SYDVKM. The CDR3 is 18 amino acids. The CDR3 sequence is CASSLSSRLAGVYNEQFF. The CDR3 bases are TGTGCCAGCAGTTTATCGTCCCGACTAGCGGGAGTCTATAATGAGCAGTTCTTC.

The chain combines TRBV11-1 with TRBJ2-7; D is tentatively TRBD1 or TRBD2 (5 bases each). The CDR3 extends over 14 amino acids. With 0 bases removed from V and 5 bases from J, the gap between germline ends came to 11 bases. Germline CDR1 reads SGHAT; CDR2 reads FQDESV (reference sequence). CDR3 sequence (DNA): TGTGCCAGCAGCTTAGCGCTAGGGGACCACGAGCAGTACTTC. It encodes CASSLALGDHEQYF.

The rearrangement links TRBV5-1 to TRBJ2-1; TRBD2 might be the D (5 bases). The CDR3 runs to 16 residues. V dropped 4 bases and J dropped 7 bases, with 21 bases sitting between them. CDR1 SGHRS and CDR2 YFSETQ come from the germline V gene. DNA of the CDR3: TGCGCCAGCAGCAGCCTGGGTGGCGGGCCAGCGAATGAGCAGTTCTTC. The encoded protein is CASSSLGGGPANEQFF.

V is TRBV4-3 and J is TRBJ2-4; D uncertain. The V and J ends lost 0 bases and 0 bases respectively, with 9 bases between them. Germline V CDR1 and CDR2: LGHNA, YSLEER. The CDR3 is made up of 16 amino acids. CDR3 coding DNA: TGCGCCAGCAGCCAAGATCTTGAGAGAGCCAAAAACATTCAGTACTTC. It is translated as CASSQDLERAKNIQYF.

This chain uses TRBV2 with TRBJ1-1, with D uncertain. There are 14 residues in the CDR3. The V gene lost 4 bases and the J gene lost 5 bases, with 14 bases spanning the gap. Germline V gene sequence: CDR1 SNHLY, CDR2 FYNNEI. The CDR3 region has the DNA TGTGCCAGCAGTGGTGGACGCCAATTAACTGAAGCTTTCTTT. It specifies CASSGGRQLTEAFF.

This chain uses TRBV4-2 with TRBJ1-2, with a weak D call TRBD1 (6 bases). Trimming pared 0 bases from V and 6 bases from J, leaving 20 bases between. Germline V CDR1 and CDR2: LGHNA, YNFKEQ. The CDR3 is 17 amino acids. Written as DNA, the CDR3 is TGTGCCAGCAGCCAAGAGAATGTAGTCAACAGGGCGAATGGCTACACCTTC. Encoded protein: CASSQENVVNRANGYTF.

In this sample, this clone turned up once. The genes are TRBV19 and TRBJ2-1; no clear D gene. CDR1 and CDR2 (germline): LNHDA, SQIVND (reference sequence). The CDR3 totals 17 residues. V dropped 5 bases and J dropped 0 bases, with 17 bases sitting between them. In DNA form, the CDR3 reads TGTGCCAGTAGTTCCCGAAAATGGGGAATCTCCTACAATGAGCAGTTCTTC. Its translation: CASSSRKWGISYNEQFF.

The V gene is TRBV14, the J gene TRBJ2-1; 14 nucleotides line up with TRBD2. Germline CDR1 is SGHDN and CDR2 is FVKESK. The CDR3 totals 18 residues. V dropped 4 bases and J dropped 4; count of bases not matched to a gene: 9. The chain's CDR3 is CASSRWGTSGRRYNEQFF. The CDR3, as DNA: TGTGCCAGCAGCCGTTGGGGGACTAGCGGGAGAAGGTACAATGAGCAGTTCTTC.

This clone is a singleton in its sample. This sequence joins TRBV5-5 and TRBJ1-6; D not certain. The CDR3 is 12 residues long. CDR1 and CDR2 (germline): SGHKS, YYEKEE (reference sequence). The V and J ends lost 1 base and 10 bases respectively, with 6 bases between them. CDR3 nucleotides: TGTGCCAGCAGCTTGAGTGGCTCACCCCTCCACTTT. Translated, it gives CASSLSGSPLHF.

The V and J genes are TRBV6-5 and TRBJ2-2; 8 nucleotides line up with TRBD1. CDR3 length: 13 residues. V lost 5 bases to trimming and J lost 6 bases; unmatched junction nucleotides: 2. CDR1 and CDR2 from the germline V gene are MNHEY and SVGAGI. The CDR3 is CASSGRGPGELFF. The CDR3 DNA is TGTGCCAGCAGTGGCAGGGGGCCCGGGGAGCTGTTTTTT.

This clone was found once. The chain joins TRBV11-2 to TRBJ2-3, with D possibly matching TRBD2 (5 bases). With 7 bases removed from V and 1 base from J, the gap between germline ends came to 18 bases. CDR1 and CDR2 from the germline V gene are SGHAT and FQNNGV. CDR3 length equals 16 residues. The CDR3, as DNA: TGTGCCAGCACCCCTAGGGAGCTATTGGGCACAGATACGCAGTATTTT. Its translation: CASTPRELLGTDTQYF.

The chain joins TRBV12-2 to TRBJ2-5; TRBD2, the D gene given by the table, was not confirmed from the DNA. TRBV12-2 is classified as a pseudogene. CDR3 size: 17 residues. In DNA, the CDR3 is TGTGCAAGTCGCTTAGCGACACTAGCGGGAGTGTCAGAGACCCAGTACTTC. This translates into CASRLATLAGVSETQYF.

V gene TRBV11-3 combines with J gene TRBJ1-5, with 7 positions matching TRBD1. The V segment lost 2 bases and the J segment 2 bases; nucleotides outside the gene matches: 6. Germline assignment: CDR1 SGHNT and CDR2 YENEEA. The CDR3 sequence is 16 residues long. The CDR3 region has the DNA TGTGCCAGCAGCTTACCCGACAGGGAGGGCAATCAGCCCCAGCATTTT. This encodes CASSLPDREGNQPQHF. Full variable domain (outside the CDR3, taken from reference TRBV11-3 and TRBJ1-5): EAGVVQSPRYKIIEKKQPVAFWCNPISGHNTLYWYLQNLGQGPELLIRYENEEAVDDSQLPKDRFSAERLKGVDSTLKIQPAELGDSAVYLCASSLPDREGNQPQHFGDGTRLSIL.

The rearrangement uses TRBV7-2 and TRBJ2-5; no firm D call. Per the germline V gene, CDR1 is SGHTA and CDR2 is FQGNSA. This CDR3 is 14 amino acids long. V was shortened by 1 base and J by 2 bases, with 8 bases between the two germline ends. In DNA, the CDR3 is TGTGCCAGCAGCTTAGGGTCAGGACAAGAGACCCAGTACTTC. Translation: CASSLGSGQETQYF.